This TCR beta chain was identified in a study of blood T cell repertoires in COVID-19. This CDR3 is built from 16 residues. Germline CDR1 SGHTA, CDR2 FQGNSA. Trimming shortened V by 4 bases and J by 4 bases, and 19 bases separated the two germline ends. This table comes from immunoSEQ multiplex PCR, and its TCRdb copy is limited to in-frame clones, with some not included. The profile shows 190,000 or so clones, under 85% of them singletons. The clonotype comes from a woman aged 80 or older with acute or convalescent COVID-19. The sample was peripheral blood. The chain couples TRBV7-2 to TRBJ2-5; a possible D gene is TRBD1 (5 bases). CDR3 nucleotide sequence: TGTGCCAGCAGCTCCGCTCGCGGCAGGGTGGGAGAGACCCAGTACTTC. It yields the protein CASSSARGRVGETQYF.